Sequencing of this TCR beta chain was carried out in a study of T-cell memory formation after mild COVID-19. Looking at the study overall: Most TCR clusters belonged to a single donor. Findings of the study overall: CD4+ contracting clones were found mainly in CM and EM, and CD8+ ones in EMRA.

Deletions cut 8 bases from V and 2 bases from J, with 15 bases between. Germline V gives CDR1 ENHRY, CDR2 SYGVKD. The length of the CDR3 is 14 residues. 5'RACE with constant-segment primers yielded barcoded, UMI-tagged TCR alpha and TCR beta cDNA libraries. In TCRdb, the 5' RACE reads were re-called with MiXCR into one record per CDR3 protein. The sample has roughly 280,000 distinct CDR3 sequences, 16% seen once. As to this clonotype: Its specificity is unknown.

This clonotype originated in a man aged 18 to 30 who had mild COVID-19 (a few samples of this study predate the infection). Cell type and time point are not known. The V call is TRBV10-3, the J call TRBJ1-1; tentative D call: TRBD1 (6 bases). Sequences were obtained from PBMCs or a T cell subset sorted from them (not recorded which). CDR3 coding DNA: TGTGCCATCGGGGAAAGGGGGGGTAACACTGAAGCTTTCTTT. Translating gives CAIGERGGNTEAFF.